Following are 6 T cell receptor beta chains from one sample sequenced in a study of regulatory dendritic cells for organ transplantation. Assay used: immunoSEQ multiplex PCR; TCRdb lists only in-frame clones, some missing. This sample has 4,000 or so clones; 59% occur once, and the top ten carry 20% to 25%. These receptors are not linked to any known antigen. Sorted T cells were CFSE-labeled and cultured four to five days with allogeneic regulatory or mature dendritic cells at 1:10. The specimen sequenced was memory CD8+ T cells from blood cultured with dendritic cells. The subset here: CD45RO+ memory T cells. The receptors here all came from a human donor in good health.

This clone showed up just a few times. The chain carries TRBV27 and TRBJ2-2; 9 bases fit TRBD1. This CDR3 is built from 14 residues. Trimming took 4 bases from V and 7 from J; bases not matched to a gene: 4. CDR1 is MNHEY and CDR2 is SMNVEV in the germline V gene (reference sequence). CDR3 in amino acids: CASSSGQGVGELFF. The CDR3 region has the DNA TGTGCCAGCAGTTCGGGACAGGGAGTCGGGGAGCTGTTTTTT.

The chain uses TRBV15 and TRBJ1-6; 7 positions match TRBD1. The CDR3 runs 13 residues. CDR1 and CDR2 from the germline V gene are LNHNV and YYDKDF (reference sequence). With V trimmed by 5 bases and J by 10 bases, 5 bases remained unmatched. CDR3 sequence: CATSESGGSPLHF. The CDR3 bases are TGTGCCACCAGCGAATCAGGGGGATCACCCCTCCACTTT. Based on the CDR3 plus reference TRBV15 and TRBJ1-6, the full variable domain is DAMVIQNPRYQVTQFGKPVTLSCSQTLNHNVMYWYQQKSSQAPKLLFHYYDKDFNNEADTPDNFQSRRPNTSFCFLDIRSPGLGDTAMYLCATSESGGSPLHFGNGTRLTVT.

The V and J genes are TRBV19 and TRBJ2-6, with TRBD1 identical over 10 bases. The CDR3 is made up of 20 amino acids. With V trimmed by 5 bases and J by 3 bases, 16 bases remained unmatched. Germline values: CDR1 LNHDA, CDR2 SQIVND (reference sequence). The DNA for the CDR3 is TGTGCCAGTAGTCCCACCCGGGGACAGGGGAACGTCTTTGGGGCCAACGTCCTGACTTTC. It yields the protein CASSPTRGQGNVFGANVLTF.

The rearrangement uses TRBV27 and TRBJ2-7, with no clear D. The ends were cut back, 0 bases at V and 6 bases at J, with 15 bases in the middle. Germline CDR1 is MNHEY and CDR2 is SMNVEV (reference sequence). CDR3 length equals 15 residues. CDR3 sequence: CASSLSPGTHAEQYF. Written as DNA, the CDR3 is TGTGCCAGCAGTTTATCACCTGGCACGCATGCCGAGCAGTACTTC.

The chain joins TRBV7-2 to TRBJ2-1; D call uncertain. V was cut by 6 bases and J by 0 bases, with 15 bases left in between. Per germline, CDR1 SGHTA and CDR2 FQGNSA. There are 16 residues in the CDR3. CDR3 bases: TGTGCCAGCAGTCCAAACTATTCTGGCTCCTACAATGAGCAGTTCTTC. Amino acids: CASSPNYSGSYNEQFF.

This chain joins TRBV5-1 and TRBJ2-5; 8 bases map to TRBD2. CDR1 is SGHRS and CDR2 is YFSETQ in the germline V gene. The CDR3 extends over 14 amino acids. V gave up 4 bases and J gave up 5 bases; unmatched junction bases: 7. CDR3: CASSTGLAGETQYF. The CDR3 DNA reads as TGCGCCAGCAGCACCGGACTAGCAGGGGAGACCCAGTACTTC.